The 30 T cell receptor beta chains below were found in one sample sequenced in a study of OX40 agonist ivuxolimab in advanced cancers. Some clones are missing from TCRdb's copy, which holds only in-frame ones; the method was immunoSEQ multiplex PCR. The sample contains about 62,000 clones, 75% to 90% of which appear only once. This specimen consisted of CD4+ or CD8+ T cells sorted from blood, obtained in a trial of the OX40 agonist ivuxolimab. The receptors derive from an adult with an advanced solid tumor such as melanoma, head and neck, liver or kidney cancer.

This rearrangement joins TRBV6-1 to TRBJ2-4, with D possibly being TRBD2 (6 bases). This CDR3 has 13 amino acids. The V and J ends lost 7 bases and 7 bases respectively, with 14 bases between them. CDR1 is MNHNS, CDR2 SASEGT, per germline. The CDR3 is CASTKESGNIQYF. CDR3 coding DNA: TGTGCCAGCACTAAAGAGAGCGGGAACATTCAGTACTTC.

In its sample, this clone was seen once. V gene TRBV28 combines with J gene TRBJ2-7; 8 nucleotides match TRBD2. V lost 8 bases and J lost 5; bases outside the gene matches: 11. CDR3 size: 14 residues. Germline V gives CDR1 MDHEN, CDR2 SYDVKM. The CDR3 protein is CASGGLVLPNEQYF. The DNA for the CDR3 is TGTGCCAGCGGGGGACTAGTGCTCCCCAACGAGCAGTACTTC.

As regards this clone: The junction departs from germline at one end; a sequencing error may be responsible. The gene calls are TRBV7-7 and TRBJ2-1; a weak D match, TRBD1 (5 bases). The CDR3 is 15 residues long. Germline V CDR1 and CDR2: SSHAT, FNYEAQ (reference sequence). The CDR3 spells CASSLGAGDIHEQFF. The CDR3 nucleotides read TGTGCTAGCAGCTTAGGGGCTGGCGACATCCATGAGCAGTTCTTC.

This chain uses TRBV11-2 with TRBJ2-7, with 10 bases lining up with TRBD1. The CDR3 runs to 14 residues. With 5 bases clipped from V and 10 bases from J, the junction kept 11 bases outside the gene matches. CDR1 is SGHAT, CDR2 FQNNGV, per germline. The CDR3 sequence: CASSPDRGRLAQYF. DNA of the CDR3: TGTGCCAGCAGCCCAGACAGGGGGCGCTTAGCCCAGTACTTC.

This clone was seen a handful of times. The chain links TRBV7-9 to TRBJ1-2; D uncertain. Germline loops: CDR1 SEHNR, CDR2 FQNEAQ (reference sequence). This CDR3 comprises 15 residues. The V gene lost 0 bases and the J gene lost 4 bases, with 12 bases spanning the gap. The chain's CDR3 is CASSLAHGRSYGYTF. In DNA form, the CDR3 reads TGTGCCAGCAGCTTAGCCCATGGACGGAGCTATGGCTACACCTTC. Variable domain in full (rest from reference TRBV7-9 and TRBJ1-2): DTGVSQNPRHKITKRGQNVTFRCDPISEHNRLYWYRQTLGQGPEFLTYFQNEAQLEKSRLLSDRFSAERPKGSFSTLEIQRTEQGDSAMYLCASSLAHGRSYGYTFGSGTRLTVV.

The chain is built from TRBV5-1 and TRBJ1-6; unclear D gene. Germline CDR1 reads SGHRS; CDR2 reads YFSETQ. V dropped 0 bases and J dropped 0 bases, with 10 bases sitting between them. This CDR3 contains 17 residues. CDR3 residues: CASSLDGLSSYNSPLHF. The CDR3 bases are TGCGCCAGCAGCTTGGATGGGCTGAGCTCCTATAATTCACCCCTCCACTTT.

The chain employs TRBV2 and TRBJ1-1; D may be TRBD1 (6 bases). The V gene's germline CDR1 is SNHLY and CDR2 FYNNEI. The V and J ends lost 1 base and 1 base respectively, with 10 bases between them. This CDR3 has 15 residues. In nucleotides, the CDR3 is TGTGCCAGCAGTGAAGGGGGGCACGCGAACACTGAAGCTTTCTTT. It encodes CASSEGGHANTEAFF.

The chain carries TRBV6-1 and TRBJ2-5; D possibly matches TRBD1 or TRBD2 (6 bases each). The DNA end is a closer match to TRBJ2-7, so the J assignment may be wrong. The CDR3 is 15 residues long. CDR1 is MNHNS and CDR2 is SASEGT in the germline V gene. The CDR3 spells CASSQGGSQAYEQYF. CDR3 sequence (DNA): TGTGCCAGCAGCCAAGGGGGGTCCCAGGCCTACGAGCAGTACTTC.

This clone occurred a few times. The rearrangement links TRBV6-1 to TRBJ1-3; D is undetermined. The germline V gene has CDR1 MNHNS and CDR2 SASEGT. CDR3 length equals 15 residues. Between the trimmed V and J ends, which lost 1 base and 0 bases, there was a span of 7 bases. CDR3 DNA: TGTGCCAGCAGTGAAGGGCAGTTCTCTGGAAACACCATATATTTT. This gives the protein CASSEGQFSGNTIYF.

This CDR3 is CASSLREGTGEQYF. The CDR3 DNA reads TGTGCCAGCAGCCTGAGGGAGGGGACGGGGGAGCAGTACTTC. This rearrangement joins TRBV9 to TRBJ2-7; 7 bases line up with TRBD2. The germline V gene encodes CDR1 SGDLS and CDR2 YYNGEE. This CDR3 region has 14 residues. Germline trimming cut 4 bases from V and 7 bases from J; bases unmatched to any gene: 11.

This clone was recorded a few times. V gene TRBV6-1 combines with J gene TRBJ1-2; D gene uncertain. Germline-derived CDR1 and CDR2 are MNHNS and SASEGT. Between the trimmed V and J ends, which lost 3 bases and 6 bases, there was a span of 14 bases. This CDR3 has 14 amino acids. The CDR3 bases are TGTGCCAGCAGTGAGGGCAGGTTTGGAAATGGCTACACCTTC. Protein sequence: CASSEGRFGNGYTF.

This clone turned up a few times. The V and J genes are TRBV11-2 and TRBJ1-1; tentatively, D is TRBD1 (6 bases). This CDR3 contains 14 residues. From germline, CDR1 is SGHAT and CDR2 FQNNGV. The V end was cut by 1 base, the J end by 3 bases, with 9 bases between. CDR3 protein: CASSLGGGHTEAFF. The CDR3, as DNA: TGTGCCAGCAGCTTAGGAGGGGGGCACACTGAAGCTTTCTTT.

The chain has TRBV6-5 and TRBJ2-5, with TRBD1 matching 7 bases. This CDR3 is built from 16 residues. CDR1 MNHEY and CDR2 SVGAGI come from the germline V gene. The V segment lost 2 bases and the J segment 1 base; nucleotides outside the gene matches: 7. This CDR3 reads CASSYIHRGPQETQYF. The CDR3 DNA sequence: TGTGCCAGCAGTTACATCCACAGGGGCCCCCAAGAGACCCAGTACTTC.

The chain carries TRBV28 and TRBJ1-2; 7 positions agree with TRBD1. The ends lost 5 bases at V and 6 bases at J; junction bases unmatched: 12. The CDR3 runs to 15 residues. Germline V gives CDR1 MDHEN, CDR2 SYDVKM. This chain's CDR3 is CASSLRDRPLHGYTF. CDR3 nucleotide sequence: TGTGCCAGCAGTCTCCGGGACAGACCTCTCCATGGCTACACCTTC.

J is TRBJ2-1 and V is TRBV11-3, with 9 bases identical to TRBD2. Germline V lookup: CDR1 SGHNT, CDR2 YENEEA. The V segment lost 4 bases and the J segment 4 bases; nucleotides outside the gene matches: 8. The CDR3 is 16 amino acids. CDR3: CASSSRGAGGYNEQFF. CDR3 coding DNA: TGTGCCAGCAGCTCAAGAGGAGCGGGGGGTTACAATGAGCAGTTCTTC. Supplemented by reference TRBV11-3 and TRBJ2-1, the full variable domain reads EAGVVQSPRYKIIEKKQPVAFWCNPISGHNTLYWYLQNLGQGPELLIRYENEEAVDDSQLPKDRFSAERLKGVDSTLKIQPAELGDSAVYLCASSSRGAGGYNEQFFGPGTRLTVL.

A single count supports this clone. V and J are TRBV2 and TRBJ2-7, with 9 bases identical to TRBD2. Germline lookup yields CDR1 SNHLY and CDR2 FYNNEI. This CDR3 has 14 amino acids. After removal of 7 bases from V and 0 bases from J, the junction contained 4 bases not matched to a gene. Written as DNA, the CDR3 is TGTGCCAGCAATAGCGGGAGTCACTCCTACGAGCAGTACTTC. The encoded protein is CASNSGSHSYEQYF.

V and J are TRBV7-9 and TRBJ2-5; D gene ambiguous. With 5 bases removed from V and 4 bases from J, the gap between germline ends came to 20 bases. The CDR3 spans 16 residues. Germline V CDR1 and CDR2: SEHNR, FQNEAQ (reference sequence). The CDR3 DNA follows: TGTGCCAGCAGCCCCCACGTCCCGCCCGAAGGAGAGACCCAGTACTTC. Translating gives CASSPHVPPEGETQYF. The entire variable domain, with the rest obtained from reference TRBV7-9 and TRBJ2-5, is as follows: DTGVSQNPRHKITKRGQNVTFRCDPISEHNRLYWYRQTLGQGPEFLTYFQNEAQLEKSRLLSDRFSAERPKGSFSTLEIQRTEQGDSAMYLCASSPHVPPEGETQYFGPGTRLLVL.

The rearrangement uses TRBV19 and TRBJ1-5, with D possibly being TRBD1 (6 bases). Germline CDR1 reads LNHDA; CDR2 reads SQIVND (reference sequence). CDR3 length: 15 amino acids. Trimming shortened V by 3 bases and J by 4 bases, and 13 bases separated the two germline ends. CDR3 sequence (DNA): TGTGCCAGTAGTATTCGGGTGGACAGAAATCAGCCCCAGCATTTT. Its translation is CASSIRVDRNQPQHF.

The CDR3, as DNA: TGTGCCAGCAGCCTAGGACAGGCGACCTACGAGCAGTACTTC. It yields the protein CASSLGQATYEQYF. This chain joins TRBV9 and TRBJ2-7; 7 bases align to TRBD1. CDR3 length: 14 amino acids. The trim removed 4 bases at V and 2 bases at J, leaving 6 bases unmatched. Per the germline V gene, CDR1 is SGDLS and CDR2 is YYNGEE.

CDR3 nucleotides: TGTGCCAGCAGTGTAGCGGGAGAGAGGACAGATACGCAGTATTTT. It specifies CASSVAGERTDTQYF. The rearrangement uses TRBV2 and TRBJ2-3; 9 nucleotides line up with TRBD2. The germline V gene has CDR1 SNHLY and CDR2 FYNNEI. V dropped 4 bases and J dropped 3; count of bases not matched to a gene: 5. The CDR3 contains 15 residues.

The chain uses TRBV7-2 and TRBJ1-1; D ambiguous. Per the germline V gene, CDR1 is SGHTA and CDR2 is FQGNSA. V lost 5 bases to trimming and J lost 1 base, with 8 bases between them. The CDR3 contains 13 residues. The CDR3 bases are TGTGCCAGCAGCCGACGGGGGAACACTGAAGCTTTCTTT. Amino acids: CASSRRGNTEAFF.

This clone was seen only a few times. V usage is TRBV11-1 and J usage is TRBJ2-5, with 7 positions matching TRBD2. The CDR3 is made up of 17 amino acids. V dropped 1 base and J dropped 5; count of bases not matched to a gene: 13. Germline assignment: CDR1 SGHAT and CDR2 FQDESV (reference sequence). In DNA, the CDR3 is TGTGCCAGCAGCTTAGGAATGTGGGCGGGGGACCTGGAGACCCAGTACTTC. Its protein is CASSLGMWAGDLETQYF.

This chain links TRBV27 with TRBJ1-1; 7 bases align to TRBD1. V was pared by 7 bases and J by 10 bases, with 12 bases of the junction left unmatched. This CDR3 comprises 13 residues. Germline loops: CDR1 MNHEY, CDR2 SMNVEV (reference sequence). The CDR3 coding sequence is TGTGCCAGCAAACTAGACAGGGCGGGGGGAGCTTTCTTT. It encodes CASKLDRAGGAFF.

The V gene is TRBV7-9, the J gene TRBJ1-6, with a tentative D call TRBD1 (5 bases). The V end lost 2 bases, the J end lost 10 bases, and 12 bases lay between the germline ends. The germline V gene encodes CDR1 SEHNR and CDR2 FQNEAQ (reference sequence). This CDR3 comprises 14 residues. CDR3 nucleotide sequence: TGTGCCAGCAGCTTACAAGGGGTCGGGTCACCCCTCCACTTT. Translation: CASSLQGVGSPLHF.

The V and J genes are TRBV9 and TRBJ2-2; the match to TRBD2 covers 9 bases. Germline CDR1 reads SGDLS; CDR2 reads YYNGEE. Trimming cost V 2 bases and J 2 bases; bases outside gene matches: 7. This CDR3 has 17 amino acids. As DNA, the CDR3 is TGTGCCAGCAGCGTCGATCCTAGCGGGACTAACACCGGGGAGCTGTTTTTT. It specifies CASSVDPSGTNTGELFF.

The gene calls are TRBV11-2 and TRBJ2-2; D ambiguous. Trimming left V 1 base short and J 3 bases short, with 3 bases between. The germline V gene encodes CDR1 SGHAT and CDR2 FQNNGV. The CDR3 loop spans 13 amino acids. The CDR3 DNA follows: TGTGCCAGCAGCTTAGGGGACACCGGGGAGCTGTTTTTT. This codes for CASSLGDTGELFF.

This clone was observed a single time. The rearrangement joins TRBV29-1 to TRBJ2-7, with D perhaps TRBD2 (7 bases). The CDR3 sequence is 24 residues long. Trimming cost V 8 bases and J 3 bases, with 50 bases left between them. Germline lookup yields CDR1 SQVTM and CDR2 ANQGSEA. The CDR3 DNA follows: TGCAGCAACATACACTGGGGGGCGGGCAGGCCCGCCTGGCGGGAGCGGATGGGTCGCTACGAGCAGTACTTC. It specifies CSNIHWGAGRPAWRERMGRYEQYF.

This clone was picked up many times. The chain recombines TRBV28 with TRBJ2-1; D assignment may be TRBD1 or TRBD2 (6 bases each). Germline assignment: CDR1 MDHEN and CDR2 SYDVKM. Trimming stripped 5 bases from V and 0 bases from J, with 29 bases between. The CDR3 has 21 residues. The CDR3 DNA is TGTGCCAGCAGTCGAAACGCCAGGGGACTGCGGGGCACGGGCTCCTACAATGAGCAGTTCTTC. It is translated as CASSRNARGLRGTGSYNEQFF.

The gene calls are TRBV14 and TRBJ2-7, with no clear D. V lost 2 bases and J 4 bases, leaving 6 bases between the germline ends. The CDR3 spans 12 residues. CDR1 and CDR2 from the germline V gene are SGHDN and FVKESK. DNA of the CDR3: TGTGCCAGCAGCCAAAGGCAGTACGAGCAGTACTTC. Amino acid sequence: CASSQRQYEQYF.

The genes are TRBV27 and TRBJ1-4; D might be TRBD1 (6 bases). Trimming left V 5 bases short and J 5 bases short, with 15 bases between. Per the germline V gene, CDR1 is MNHEY and CDR2 is SMNVEV (reference sequence). This CDR3 has 15 residues. The CDR3: CASSPGAIRNEKLFF. The DNA for the CDR3 is TGTGCCAGCAGTCCGGGGGCGATTCGGAATGAAAAACTGTTTTTT.